These 31 T cell receptor beta chains were all obtained from the same sample, sequenced in a study of shared clonotypes between healthy human individuals. Measured with immunoSEQ multiplex PCR; TCRdb has only the in-frame clones, and not every one. Among roughly 2.5 million clones, roughly 92% were seen once, and the ten largest hold more than 0.12%. The sequencing sample was made of naive CD4+ T cells sorted from blood. Noted subset: CD45RA+ positively selected. The receptors stem from a man younger than 35 in good health.

The chain is built from TRBV25-1 and TRBJ1-4; D unresolved. Per germline, CDR1 MGHDK and CDR2 SYGVNS. Trimming shortened V by 6 bases and J by 7 bases, and 12 bases separated the two germline ends. The CDR3 length is 13 residues. This CDR3 is CASSPPGSEKLFF. The CDR3 coding sequence is TGTGCCAGCAGCCCCCCGGGAAGTGAAAAACTGTTTTTT.

The rearrangement joins TRBV7-8 to TRBJ1-2, with D hard to call. This CDR3 contains 13 residues. Trimming pared 0 bases from V and 7 bases from J, leaving 9 bases between. Germline V gene sequence: CDR1 SGHVS, CDR2 FQNEAQ. DNA of the CDR3: TGTGCCAGCAGCTTAGCGCATGGGTTTGGCTACACCTTC. Residues: CASSLAHGFGYTF.

The V gene is TRBV18, the J gene TRBJ1-3; no definite D call. The V end lost 6 bases, the J end lost 9 bases, and 15 bases lay between the germline ends. The CDR3 runs 13 residues. CDR1 is KGHSH and CDR2 is LQKENI in the germline V gene. The CDR3 protein is CASSPGAAGTIYF. In DNA, the CDR3 is TGTGCCAGCTCCCCCGGTGCCGCGGGCACCATATATTTT.

In DNA, the CDR3 is TGCAGCGTGGGGGGCGGGGAGGGAAACACTGAAGCTTTCTTT. Amino acid sequence: CSVGGGEGNTEAFF. This rearrangement joins TRBV29-1 to TRBJ1-1; possible D gene TRBD1, 6 bases. The length of the CDR3 is 14 residues. With 6 bases removed from V and 2 bases from J, the gap between germline ends came to 16 bases. Germline CDR1 and CDR2: SQVTM and ANQGSEA.

In the case of this clone: The sample contains more than one DNA sequence encoding this CDR3. The chain uses TRBV18 and TRBJ1-2; D is perhaps TRBD1 (5 bases). The ends were cut back, 6 bases at V and 3 bases at J, with 11 bases in the middle. Germline V gene sequence: CDR1 KGHSH, CDR2 LQKENI. This CDR3 spans 13 amino acids. The CDR3 DNA reads as TGTGCCAGCTCGCTCAGCAGGGACTATGGCTACACCTTC. Protein product: CASSLSRDYGYTF.

The chain carries TRBV19 and TRBJ1-2, with TRBD1 identical over 7 bases. J was trimmed by 10 bases and V by 8 bases; bases with no gene match: 7. Germline-derived CDR1 and CDR2 are LNHDA and SQIVND (reference sequence). The CDR3 runs to 11 residues. In DNA, the CDR3 is TGTGCCAGTGGGGACAGTCGACACTACACCTTC. Translating it yields CASGDSRHYTF.

V is TRBV5-6 and J is TRBJ2-3; 9 bases agree with TRBD1. Germline V gives CDR1 SGHDT, CDR2 YYEEEE. CDR3 length: 15 amino acids. V dropped 3 bases and J dropped 0; count of bases not matched to a gene: 2. CDR3 amino acids: CASSSGQGSTDTQYF. CDR3 in DNA: TGTGCCAGCAGCTCGGGACAGGGAAGCACAGATACGCAGTATTTT.

The chain is built from TRBV10-1 and TRBJ2-2, with 7 bases lining up with TRBD1. The germline gives CDR1 WNHNN, CDR2 SYGVQD (reference sequence). The CDR3 covers 14 residues. V lost 8 bases, J lost 7 bases, and 10 bases stayed unmatched. The CDR3 sequence: CASSRDRRGGELFF. CDR3 in DNA: TGCGCCAGCTCTAGGGACAGAAGGGGCGGGGAGCTGTTTTTT.

The chain links TRBV7-2 to TRBJ2-2; TRBD2 matches at 7 bases. Trimming removed 5 bases from V and 7 bases from J; junction bases left unmatched: 7. This CDR3 has 14 amino acids. From germline, CDR1 is SGHTA and CDR2 FQGNSA. The CDR3 is CASSQPTSVGELFF. CDR3 in DNA: TGTGCCAGCAGCCAACCTACTAGCGTCGGGGAGCTGTTTTTT.

The V and J genes are TRBV18 and TRBJ2-1, with 7 positions matching TRBD2. This CDR3 is 13 amino acids long. V shed 6 bases, J shed 6 bases, and the junction held 5 bases outside the gene matches. Germline V lookup: CDR1 KGHSH, CDR2 LQKENI. The chain's CDR3 is CASSGRDFNEQFF. For the CDR3, the DNA is TGTGCCAGCTCGGGGAGGGACTTCAATGAGCAGTTCTTC.

The chain recombines TRBV25-1 with TRBJ2-1; D might be TRBD1 (5 bases). Trimming left V 2 bases short and J 4 bases short, with 6 bases between. CDR3 length: 13 amino acids. CDR1 is MGHDK and CDR2 is SYGVNS in the germline V gene. The CDR3 protein is CASSETGYNEQFF. DNA for the CDR3: TGTGCCAGCAGTGAAACAGGTTACAATGAGCAGTTCTTC.

V gene TRBV5-1 combines with J gene TRBJ2-1; D not certain. The V gene's germline CDR1 is SGHRS and CDR2 YFSETQ. The CDR3 covers 15 residues. Trimming removed 4 bases at V and 1 base at J, with 12 bases between. CDR3 sequence (DNA): TGCGCCAGCAGCCCCCCTATGAGGTCCTACAATGAGCAGTTCTTC. As protein: CASSPPMRSYNEQFF.

The chain links TRBV25-1 to TRBJ1-5; TRBD1 agrees at 8 bases. Losses at the gene ends were 4 bases for V and 4 bases for J; bases not matched to a gene: 6. CDR3 length: 15 amino acids. CDR1 and CDR2 (germline): MGHDK, SYGVNS. In DNA form, the CDR3 reads TGTGCCAGCAGTGGCGGACAGGGAGGTAATCAGCCCCAGCATTTT. As protein: CASSGGQGGNQPQHF.

The J gene is TRBJ1-5, the V gene TRBV6-6; no firm D call. Trimming removed 1 base from V and 2 bases from J, with 12 bases in between. The CDR3 length is 16 residues. Germline V gives CDR1 MNHNY, CDR2 SVGAGI (reference sequence). CDR3 amino acids: CASSYYEGSGNQPQHF. The CDR3 DNA reads TGTGCCAGCAGTTACTACGAGGGCTCTGGCAATCAGCCCCAGCATTTT.

CDR3 amino acids: CARSSDRGRLGNQPQHF. In DNA form, the CDR3 reads TGTGCCAGAAGCTCCGACAGGGGGCGTCTCGGCAATCAGCCCCAGCATTTT. This chain uses TRBV5-3 with TRBJ1-5, with 10 nucleotides matching TRBD1. TRBV5-3 is an ORF for which the function is uncertain. V dropped 3 bases and J dropped 2; count of bases not matched to a gene: 8. The CDR3 runs 17 residues.

This clone was seen a handful of times. Distinct nucleotide sequences in the sample also encode this CDR3. The chain couples TRBV30 to TRBJ1-5; D perhaps matches TRBD1 (5 bases). V lost 2 bases to trimming and J lost 6 bases, with 8 bases between them. The CDR3 spans 12 residues. Germline CDR1 reads GTSNPN; CDR2 reads SVGIG (reference sequence). CDR3 nucleotides: TGTGCCTGGAGTCGGGGGTCTCAGCCCCAGCATTTT. Its protein is CAWSRGSQPQHF.

On this clone: The sample contains more than one DNA sequence encoding this CDR3. The CDR3 loop is CATGQNPGQGPYEQYF. In nucleotides, the CDR3 is TGTGCCACCGGCCAAAACCCGGGACAGGGACCCTACGAGCAGTACTTC. The chain employs TRBV10-3 and TRBJ2-7; 9 nucleotides line up with TRBD1. Germline CDR1 is ENHRY and CDR2 is SYGVKD. This CDR3 has 16 residues. Trimming cost V 10 bases and J 2 bases; bases outside gene matches: 15.

J is TRBJ1-5 and V is TRBV5-1, with D unclear. Germline V gene data show CDR1 as SGHRS and CDR2 as YFSETQ. Trimming removed 0 bases at V and 8 bases at J, with 6 bases between. The CDR3 sequence is 12 residues long. For the CDR3, the DNA is TGCGCCAGCAGCTTGGTAAGGAAGCCCCAGCATTTT. Amino acid sequence: CASSLVRKPQHF.

This clone showed up just once. This chain joins TRBV19 and TRBJ1-3; the match to TRBD1 covers 7 bases. The V segment lost 10 bases and the J segment 0 bases; nucleotides outside the gene matches: 12. Germline CDR1 LNHDA, CDR2 SQIVND (reference sequence). The CDR3 has 16 residues. DNA of the CDR3: TGTGCCACTCATTCGGGACAGCCTCCCTCTGGAAACACCATATATTTT. This codes for CATHSGQPPSGNTIYF.

This clone was seen once. The chain uses TRBV5-5 and TRBJ1-4; possible D gene TRBD1, 5 bases. The V gene's germline CDR1 is SGHKS and CDR2 YYEKEE (reference sequence). V lost 5 bases and J lost 10, with 12 bases in between. The CDR3 sequence is 12 residues long. The CDR3 nucleotides are TGTGCCAGCAGAGGGGACGGGGGAAAACTGTTTTTT. Protein product: CASRGDGGKLFF. Full variable domain (remainder filled in from reference TRBV5-5 and TRBJ1-4): DAGVTQSPTHLIKTRGQQVTLRCSPISGHKSVSWYQQVLGQGPQFIFQYYEKEERGRGNFPDRFSARQFPNYSSELNVNALLLGDSALYLCASRGDGGKLFFGSGTQLSVL.

The chain links TRBV4-3 to TRBJ2-3, with D maybe TRBD1 (6 bases). CDR1 and CDR2 from the germline V gene are LGHNA and YSLEER. The CDR3 sequence is 16 residues long. The germline V and J ends were trimmed by 3 bases and 1 base, with 14 bases remaining between them. CDR3 in DNA: TGCGCCAGCAGCCAGTCTACAGGGTTGGGCACAGATACGCAGTATTTT. Its translation: CASSQSTGLGTDTQYF.

J is TRBJ2-7 and V is TRBV5-4; no firm D call. The CDR3 runs to 11 residues. CDR1 and CDR2 (germline): SGHNT, YYREEE (reference sequence). V was cut by 4 bases and J by 3 bases, with 5 bases left in between. The CDR3 nucleotides are TGTGCCAGCAGCGCGAACTACGAGCAGTACTTC. It specifies CASSANYEQYF.

This rearrangement joins TRBV19 to TRBJ2-1; TRBD1 or TRBD2 may be the D gene (7 bases each). Per the germline V gene, CDR1 is LNHDA and CDR2 is SQIVND (reference sequence). The CDR3 is 14 amino acids. V was cut by 3 bases and J by 8 bases, with 14 bases left in between. CDR3 sequence (DNA): TGTGCCAGTAGTATTTCGACAGGGAGGGATGAGCAGTTCTTC. Protein sequence: CASSISTGRDEQFF.

This rearrangement joins TRBV5-4 to TRBJ2-6, with 13 bases aligning to TRBD2. This CDR3 spans 19 amino acids. V gave up 2 bases and J gave up 2 bases; unmatched junction bases: 7. Per the germline V gene, CDR1 is SGHNT and CDR2 is YYREEE (reference sequence). The CDR3, as DNA: TGTGCCAGCAGCTTACTAGCGGGGGGGTTCTCGGCTGGGGCCAACGTCCTGACTTTC. This codes for CASSLLAGGFSAGANVLTF.

V and J are TRBV14 and TRBJ2-1, with a tentative D call TRBD2 (5 bases). The V and J ends lost 2 bases and 12 bases respectively, with 14 bases between them. Germline assignment: CDR1 SGHDN and CDR2 FVKESK. The CDR3 spans 13 residues. This CDR3 is CASSQTERVAQFF. The CDR3, as DNA: TGTGCCAGCAGCCAAACGGAGAGGGTCGCGCAGTTCTTC.

This rearrangement joins TRBV6-5 to TRBJ2-7, with a tentative D call TRBD1 (6 bases). The CDR3 loop spans 15 amino acids. CDR1 MNHEY and CDR2 SVGAGI come from the germline V gene. V lost 4 bases to trimming and J lost 8 bases, with 21 bases between them. The CDR3 coding sequence is TGTGCCAGCAGTTCGCTCTTGGGGGCGCGCTCTAAGCAGTACTTC. Encoded protein: CASSSLLGARSKQYF.

V is TRBV20-1 and J is TRBJ2-5, with a tentative D call TRBD1 (6 bases). The CDR3 is made up of 8 amino acids. Germline V gene sequence: CDR1 DFQATT, CDR2 SNEGSKA (reference sequence). Here the CDR3 DNA reads TGCAGGGTGGACAGTCAGTACTTC. It translates to CRVDSQYF.

The chain joins TRBV21-1 to TRBJ2-5; the table assigns TRBD1, which was not confirmed against the DNA. TRBV21-1 is a pseudogene. CDR3 size: 15 residues. The CDR3: CASIPGHLLQETQYF. The CDR3 bases are TGTGCCAGCATCCCGGGACACCTCCTACAAGAGACCCAGTACTTC.

V is TRBV6-1 and J is TRBJ2-7; TRBD1 agrees at 8 bases. From germline, CDR1 is MNHNS and CDR2 SASEGT. CDR3 length: 14 residues. The V and J ends lost 1 base and 3 bases, in that order; junction bases with no gene match: 2. The CDR3 here is CASSEGGQGYEQYF. CDR3 nucleotide sequence: TGTGCCAGCAGTGAAGGAGGACAGGGCTACGAGCAGTACTTC.

The chain uses TRBV18 and TRBJ2-7; TRBD1 matches 7 bases. Germline lookup yields CDR1 KGHSH and CDR2 LQKENI. V was clipped by 3 bases and J by 6 bases; unmatched bases: 5. CDR3 size: 13 residues. The CDR3 nucleotides read TGTGCCAGCTCACCCCTCGACAGGGCCGAGCAGTACTTC. This codes for CASSPLDRAEQYF.

V usage is TRBV11-2 and J usage is TRBJ2-3, with TRBD2 matching 7 bases. The CDR3 sequence is 16 residues long. CDR1 is SGHAT, CDR2 FQNNGV, per germline. The J segment lost 4 bases and the V segment lost 1 base, leaving 8 bases of the junction unmatched. The CDR3 DNA sequence: TGTGCCAGCAGCTTAGTTGGGGGGGGACCCCCAGATACGCAGTATTTT. Translation: CASSLVGGGPPDTQYF.